A single sample gave rise to the 23 T cell receptor beta chains below, sequenced in a study of blood T cell repertoires in COVID-19 (dated by TCRdb to the early 2020s). Libraries were made using the immunoSEQ multiplex PCR assay. Sourced from immuneACCESS, this table was stored by TCRdb with only in-frame sequences that have V and J called. A share of the clones is absent; for the studies checked, an unresolved V gene accounts for under half, and the remainder has no known explanation. Recorded for this sample are a few hundred thousand clones; 88% of them occurred a single time. Clones ranked in the top ten supply over 0.9% of the sample. Sequenced input: PBMCs or T cells enriched from blood (not recorded which). The receptors derive from a woman younger than 45 who had been exposed to COVID-19.

The rearrangement links TRBV28 to TRBJ2-7; D unclear. The V end was cut by 7 bases, the J end by 2 bases, with 9 bases between. The CDR3 spans 12 residues. Germline assignment: CDR1 MDHEN and CDR2 SYDVKM. The chain's CDR3 is CASMVATYEQYF. As DNA, the CDR3 is TGTGCCAGCATGGTAGCCACCTACGAGCAGTACTTC. The whole variable domain, remainder taken from reference TRBV28 and TRBJ2-7, is DVKVTQSSRYLVKRTGEKVFLECVQDMDHENMFWYRQDPGLGLRLIYFSYDVKMKEKGDIPEGYSVSREKKERFSLILESASTNQTSMYLCASMVATYEQYFGPGTRLTVT.

The V gene is TRBV25-1, the J gene TRBJ1-1; D gene uncertain. Trimming stripped 5 bases from V and 1 base from J, with 5 bases between. The CDR3 is made up of 12 amino acids. Per germline, CDR1 MGHDK and CDR2 SYGVNS. In nucleotides, the CDR3 is TGTGCCAGCAGTCCCGGGAACACTGAAGCTTTCTTT. Its translation is CASSPGNTEAFF.

This sequence joins TRBV28 and TRBJ1-1; 9 bases fit TRBD1. Germline lookup yields CDR1 MDHEN and CDR2 SYDVKM. CDR3 size: 15 residues. Unmatched junction bases numbered 14, after V lost 4 bases and J lost 11 bases. CDR3 sequence (DNA): TGTGCCAGCAGTTCTACCCAGGGACAGGGCCTCTGGGCTTTCTTT. This codes for CASSSTQGQGLWAFF.

The chain combines TRBV27 with TRBJ2-7; 7 bases are a match to TRBD2. Germline CDR1 MNHEY, CDR2 SMNVEV (reference sequence). V trimming: 3 bases; J trimming: 4 bases; junction bases outside the gene matches: 6. The CDR3 is 14 residues long. For the CDR3, the DNA is TGTGCCAGCAGTTTCCAGACTAGCTCTTACGAGCAGTACTTC. Its protein product is CASSFQTSSYEQYF.

The V and J genes are TRBV28 and TRBJ2-3; 9 nucleotides line up with TRBD2. This CDR3 has 16 residues. Trimming cost V 7 bases and J 4 bases; bases outside gene matches: 12. The germline V gene encodes CDR1 MDHEN and CDR2 SYDVKM. CDR3 region: CASNSGSGRGADTQYF. CDR3 coding DNA: TGTGCCAGCAACTCGGGTAGCGGGAGAGGGGCAGATACGCAGTATTTT.

The chain joins TRBV3-1 (or the pseudogene TRBV3-2) to TRBJ2-1; TRBD2 matches 8 bases. Germline V gives CDR1 LGHDT, CDR2 YNNKEL (reference sequence). This CDR3 spans 16 amino acids. Trimming cost V 3 bases and J 6 bases; bases outside gene matches: 10. CDR3 in DNA: TGTGCCAGCAGCCAGGAAGCGGGAGAAGTTGTCAATGAGCAGTTCTTC. It yields the protein CASSQEAGEVVNEQFF.

The chain links TRBV5-1 to TRBJ1-2; 11 bases map to TRBD1. The V and J ends lost 7 bases and 2 bases, in that order; junction bases with no gene match: 4. Germline CDR1 SGHRS, CDR2 YFSETQ. The CDR3 length is 14 residues. CDR3 coding DNA: TGCGCCAGCGGGGACAGGGGGACAAACTATGGCTACACCTTC. This sequence encodes CASGDRGTNYGYTF.

J is TRBJ2-2 and V is TRBV9, with 12 bases lining up with TRBD1. This CDR3 contains 16 residues. Germline CDR1 and CDR2: SGDLS and YYNGEE. The V gene end was trimmed by 2 bases and the J gene end by 4 bases; junction bases not matched to a gene: 3. In DNA, the CDR3 is TGTGCCAGCAGCGTCACGGGACAGGGGGCCACCGGGGAGCTGTTTTTT. Its protein is CASSVTGQGATGELFF.

J is TRBJ2-7 and V is TRBV6-5; D possibly corresponds to TRBD2 (7 bases). This CDR3 has 13 residues. Germline V CDR1 and CDR2: MNHEY, SVGAGI. The V gene lost 7 bases and the J gene lost 4 bases, with 14 bases spanning the gap. Here the CDR3 reads CASTIAGAYEQYF. In DNA form, the CDR3 reads TGTGCCAGCACCATCGCGGGGGCTTACGAGCAGTACTTC.

This chain uses TRBV4-1 with TRBJ2-1; 14 bases are a match to TRBD2. Germline V gene sequence: CDR1 MGHRA, CDR2 YSYEKL. V shed 4 bases and J 8 bases; nucleotides not matched to a gene: 7. This CDR3 spans 16 amino acids. CDR3 bases: TGCGCCAGCAGCCTCACGACTAGCGGGAGGGTCGATGAGCAGTTCTTC. Amino acid sequence: CASSLTTSGRVDEQFF.

This chain uses TRBV5-1 with TRBJ2-5; D possibly corresponds to TRBD2 (6 bases). Germline CDR1 SGHRS, CDR2 YFSETQ. The CDR3 is made up of 14 amino acids. Trimming removed 0 bases from V and 3 bases from J, with 9 bases in between. The CDR3 region has the DNA TGCGCCAGCAGCTTGGCGGCGGGGAAAGAGACCCAGTACTTC. It encodes CASSLAAGKETQYF.

This clone appeared once. The chain is built from TRBV5-1 and TRBJ2-5; D ambiguous. The CDR3 length is 13 residues. CDR1 and CDR2 (germline): SGHRS, YFSETQ. Trimming stripped 5 bases from V and 4 bases from J, with 12 bases between. The CDR3 loop reads CASRENEAETQYF. For the CDR3, the DNA is TGCGCCAGCAGGGAGAATGAAGCAGAGACCCAGTACTTC.

The chain uses TRBV28 and TRBJ1-2; a possible D gene is TRBD1 (5 bases). The CDR3 spans 14 residues. The germline V and J ends were trimmed by 6 bases and 4 bases, with 15 bases remaining between them. CDR1 and CDR2 (germline): MDHEN, SYDVKM. This CDR3 is CASRMGQVGYGYTF. The CDR3 nucleotides are TGTGCCAGCAGGATGGGGCAGGTCGGCTATGGCTACACCTTC.

This clone appeared once. The CDR3 nucleotides are TGTGCCAGCAGTGAGGCGGGAGGCTACGAGCAGTACTTC. Translation gives CASSEAGGYEQYF. This chain connects TRBV25-1 to TRBJ2-7; 8 nucleotides align to TRBD2. The CDR3 length is 13 residues. Germline CDR1 is MGHDK and CDR2 is SYGVNS. V shed 3 bases and J 3 bases; nucleotides not matched to a gene: 1.

The chain carries TRBV3-1 (or the pseudogene TRBV3-2) and TRBJ2-7, with unresolved D. The germline CDR1 and CDR2 sequences are LGHDT and YNNKEL (reference sequence). The length of the CDR3 is 14 residues. Trimming pared 2 bases from V and 4 bases from J, leaving 12 bases between. The CDR3 loop reads CASSQYSGQYEQYF. For the CDR3, the DNA is TGTGCCAGCAGCCAATACTCGGGTCAATACGAGCAGTACTTC.

The V call is TRBV28, the J call TRBJ1-2, with TRBD1 matching 7 bases. Losses at the gene ends were 7 bases for V and 7 bases for J; bases not matched to a gene: 12. Germline V gene data show CDR1 as MDHEN and CDR2 as SYDVKM. This CDR3 region has 14 residues. CDR3 sequence reads: CASTQAGTVFGYTF. The CDR3 bases are TGTGCCAGCACCCAAGCCGGGACAGTGTTTGGCTACACCTTC.

The rearrangement links TRBV6-1 to TRBJ2-7; the D is unclear. CDR1 and CDR2 from the germline V gene are MNHNS and SASEGT. V was clipped by 0 bases and J by 5 bases, with 17 bases between them. CDR3 length equals 16 residues. In DNA, the CDR3 is TGTGCCAGCAGTGAAGCCGAAACTATCCAATGGGACGAGCAGTACTTC. Amino acid sequence: CASSEAETIQWDEQYF.

The rearrangement links TRBV28 to TRBJ2-5, with 8 bases aligning to TRBD2. The CDR3 is 14 amino acids. J was trimmed by 5 bases and V by 5 bases; bases with no gene match: 7. Germline loops: CDR1 MDHEN, CDR2 SYDVKM. CDR3 DNA sequence: TGTGCCAGCAGTGCGCTCGGCGGGGGGGAGACCCAGTACTTC. Amino acid sequence: CASSALGGGETQYF.

This clone was detected only once. The V and J genes are TRBV5-8 and TRBJ1-5; weak D call: TRBD1 (6 bases). The CDR3 spans 17 residues. Trimming shortened V by 0 bases and J by 7 bases, and 20 bases separated the two germline ends. CDR1 is SGHTS, CDR2 YDEGEE, per germline. The CDR3 region has the DNA TGTGCCAGCAGCTTGGATTTCTTGGGGCAGGGGATCCAGCCCCAGCATTTT. This translates into CASSLDFLGQGIQPQHF.

The chain uses TRBV5-4 and TRBJ1-4, with 8 bases fitting TRBD1. V trimming: 4 bases; J trimming: 2 bases; junction bases outside the gene matches: 7. This CDR3 is 16 amino acids long. Germline V CDR1 and CDR2: SGHNT, YYREEE (reference sequence). CDR3 nucleotides: TGTGCCAGCAGCACCGGACAGGGTGGTACTAATGAAAAACTGTTTTTT. Its protein is CASSTGQGGTNEKLFF.

This clone has just a few counts. V is TRBV11-1 and J is TRBJ2-1; 9 bases fit TRBD2. Germline V gives CDR1 SGHAT, CDR2 FQDESV (reference sequence). V lost 5 bases to trimming and J lost 5 bases; unmatched junction nucleotides: 4. The CDR3 spans 14 residues. The CDR3 here is CASSRTSADNEQFF. The CDR3 DNA is TGTGCCAGCAGCAGGACTAGCGCCGACAATGAGCAGTTCTTC.

The genes are TRBV2 and TRBJ2-2; 7 nucleotides line up with TRBD1. The V gene end was trimmed by 6 bases and the J gene end by 3 bases; junction bases not matched to a gene: 7. CDR3 size: 15 residues. The V gene's germline CDR1 is SNHLY and CDR2 FYNNEI. DNA for the CDR3: TGTGCCAGCAGGGAGCAGGGGGATTACACCGGGGAGCTGTTTTTT. It is translated as CASREQGDYTGELFF.

V is TRBV12-2 and J is TRBJ2-7; TRBD1 was called by the table and not checked on the DNA. TRBV12-2 is classified as a pseudogene. The CDR3 is 13 residues long. The CDR3 DNA reads as TGTGCAAGTCGCTTACAGGGTTCCTACGAGCAGTACTTC. Its protein is CASRLQGSYEQYF.